The 19 T cell receptor beta chains below were found in one sample sequenced in a study of T cell changes during pregnancy in multiple sclerosis (dated by TCRdb to between 2018 and 2020). The library was prepared using the immunoSEQ multiplex PCR assay. This immuneACCESS table, as held by TCRdb, lists in-frame sequences with V and J called but not all clones. Of the missing ones, under half trace to an unresolved V gene in checked studies; the others have no known cause. The sample yields tens of thousands of clones; approximately 92% were counted once. The ten largest account for roughly 1.8% of the sample. The source was CD4+ T cells from peripheral blood mononuclear cells, collected after pregnancy. These TCRs come from a female donor in good health, enrolled as a control in a pregnancy study.

V and J are TRBV7-2 and TRBJ2-7, with 7 bases that match TRBD2. The V and J ends lost 5 bases and 6 bases, in that order; junction bases with no gene match: 16. Germline values: CDR1 SGHTA, CDR2 FQGNSA. There are 16 residues in the CDR3. CDR3 DNA sequence: TGTGCCAGCAGCGCACGACTCCCGGCGGGAGTGAGCGAGCAGTACTTC. Translated: CASSARLPAGVSEQYF. Full variable domain (missing parts from reference TRBV7-2 and TRBJ2-7): GAGVSQSPSNKVTEKGKDVELRCDPISGHTALYWYRQSLGQGLEFLIYFQGNSAPDKSGLPSDRFSAERTGGSVSTLTIQRTQQEDSAVYLCASSARLPAGVSEQYFGPGTRLTVT.

This clone was seen only once. The chain employs TRBV7-9 and TRBJ2-7, with 8 positions matching TRBD2. The CDR3 runs to 14 residues. The junction had 6 bases not matched to a gene; V was cut back by 4 bases and J by 4 bases. The germline V gene encodes CDR1 SEHNR and CDR2 FQNEAQ (reference sequence). CDR3 loop: CASSSLAEAYEQYF. The CDR3 coding sequence is TGTGCCAGCAGCTCACTAGCGGAAGCATACGAGCAGTACTTC.

CDR3 loop: CSGDRVTEAFF. The CDR3 nucleotides read TGCAGTGGGGACAGGGTCACTGAAGCTTTCTTT. The V gene is TRBV20-1, the J gene TRBJ1-1; 9 bases are a match to TRBD1. The ends lost 7 bases at V and 4 bases at J; junction bases unmatched: 1. Looked up from germline, CDR1 is DFQATT and CDR2 is SNEGSKA (reference sequence). This CDR3 spans 11 amino acids.

The CDR3 reads CASSYSMSDTQYF. The CDR3 nucleotides read TGTGCCAGCAGTTACTCGATGAGCGATACGCAGTATTTT. V usage is TRBV6-6 and J usage is TRBJ2-3; D not certain. V lost 0 bases, J lost 6 bases, and 7 bases lay in between. Germline-derived CDR1 and CDR2 are MNHNY and SVGAGI (reference sequence). The CDR3 contains 13 residues.

The chain joins TRBV18 to TRBJ1-1; D not resolved. The CDR3 loop spans 14 amino acids. The germline V gene encodes CDR1 KGHSH and CDR2 LQKENI. The V gene lost 1 base and the J gene lost 8 bases, with 14 bases spanning the gap. CDR3 nucleotides: TGTGCCAGCTCACCACGGAAGGAGGATTCCGAAGCTTTCTTT. Translating it yields CASSPRKEDSEAFF.

The chain couples TRBV7-2 to TRBJ1-5; D is undetermined. The CDR3 extends over 15 amino acids. The V end was cut by 3 bases, the J end by 0 bases, with 9 bases between. Per the germline V gene, CDR1 is SGHTA and CDR2 is FQGNSA. The CDR3 sequence is CASSFSSLSNQPQHF. DNA for the CDR3: TGTGCCAGCAGCTTCTCCTCCCTTAGCAATCAGCCCCAGCATTTT.

V is TRBV11-2 and J is TRBJ2-7; D remains ambiguous. This CDR3 comprises 14 residues. Germline V gene data show CDR1 as SGHAT and CDR2 as FQNNGV. Trimming pared 0 bases from V and 2 bases from J, leaving 8 bases between. This CDR3 is CASSLEPETYEQYF. The CDR3, as DNA: TGTGCCAGCAGCTTAGAGCCGGAGACCTACGAGCAGTACTTC.

The V and J genes are TRBV6-5 and TRBJ1-2; D is uncertain. This CDR3 has 16 residues. CDR1 MNHEY and CDR2 SVGAGI come from the germline V gene. The V end lost 0 bases, the J end lost 2 bases, and 13 bases lay between the germline ends. The CDR3 region is CASSYSMWTENYGYTF. CDR3 nucleotide sequence: TGTGCCAGCAGTTACTCGATGTGGACTGAGAACTATGGCTACACCTTC.

This sequence joins TRBV7-8 and TRBJ1-1; D gene unclear. Trimming pared 5 bases from V and 4 bases from J, leaving 17 bases between. The CDR3 runs to 15 residues. Germline CDR1 and CDR2: SGHVS and FQNEAQ. CDR3 sequence reads: CASSHHWVAGTEAFF. CDR3 nucleotide sequence: TGTGCCAGCAGCCACCATTGGGTAGCGGGCACTGAAGCTTTCTTT.

This chain links TRBV28 with TRBJ1-6, with D possibly being TRBD1 (6 bases). CDR1 is MDHEN and CDR2 is SYDVKM in the germline V gene. With 6 bases removed from V and 7 bases from J, the gap between germline ends came to 16 bases. CDR3 length: 15 residues. The CDR3 region is CASSPWGGGNSPLHF. In DNA form, the CDR3 reads TGTGCCAGCAGCCCCTGGGGAGGGGGAAATTCACCCCTCCACTTT. Variable domain in full (rest from reference TRBV28 and TRBJ1-6): DVKVTQSSRYLVKRTGEKVFLECVQDMDHENMFWYRQDPGLGLRLIYFSYDVKMKEKGDIPEGYSVSREKKERFSLILESASTNQTSMYLCASSPWGGGNSPLHFGNGTRLTVT.

This rearrangement joins TRBV5-1 to TRBJ2-3; 8 bases line up with TRBD2. The CDR3 loop spans 15 amino acids. The junction had 2 bases not matched to a gene; V was cut back by 1 base and J by 1 base. Germline V gene data show CDR1 as SGHRS and CDR2 as YFSETQ. This CDR3 reads CASSLSGRGTDTQYF. The DNA for the CDR3 is TGCGCCAGCAGCTTGTCCGGGAGGGGCACAGATACGCAGTATTTT.

The chain recombines TRBV6-5 with TRBJ2-3, with D unresolved. The V end lost 4 bases, the J end lost 3 bases, and 14 bases lay between the germline ends. The CDR3 runs to 15 residues. Germline assignment: CDR1 MNHEY and CDR2 SVGAGI. DNA for the CDR3: TGTGCCAGCAGTTCCTTAGCAGTGGCAACAGATACGCAGTATTTT. Its translation: CASSSLAVATDTQYF.

V usage is TRBV7-9 and J usage is TRBJ1-1; D gene unclear. This CDR3 region has 11 residues. CDR1 is SEHNR, CDR2 FQNEAQ, per germline (reference sequence). V gave up 2 bases and J gave up 9 bases, with 7 bases separating them. The CDR3 protein is CASSLRDKAFF. Written as DNA, the CDR3 is TGTGCCAGCAGCTTAAGAGATAAAGCTTTCTTT.

This clone was recorded only once. The rearrangement links TRBV4-2 to TRBJ2-3; 12 bases line up with TRBD2. Germline CDR1 is LGHNA and CDR2 is YNFKEQ. V shed 0 bases and J 0 bases; nucleotides not matched to a gene: 10. The CDR3 totals 20 residues. DNA for the CDR3: TGTGCCAGCAGCCAAGACCCCCTAGCGGGGGGGCGGGCGAGCACAGATACGCAGTATTTT. This translates into CASSQDPLAGGRASTDTQYF.

The rearrangement uses TRBV30 and TRBJ2-7; D is possibly TRBD2 (6 bases). Germline V CDR1 and CDR2: GTSNPN, SVGIG (reference sequence). V dropped 1 base and J dropped 2 bases, with 9 bases sitting between them. This CDR3 is built from 13 residues. The CDR3 sequence is CAWSAGLTYEQYF. The CDR3 nucleotides are TGTGCCTGGAGTGCGGGACTCACCTACGAGCAGTACTTC.

This sequence joins TRBV7-9 and TRBJ2-5, with TRBD1 matching 8 bases. The CDR3 consists of 13 residues. Trimming at V came to 4 bases and at J to 4 bases, leaving 2 bases not matched to a gene. CDR1 is SEHNR, CDR2 FQNEAQ, per germline (reference sequence). The DNA of the CDR3 is TGTGCCAGCAGCTGGGGGACAGGAGAGACCCAGTACTTC. Encoded protein: CASSWGTGETQYF.

This clone is medium-sized (0.01 to 0.1%) by share. The chain is built from TRBV5-1 and TRBJ1-2, with a possible D match to TRBD1 (5 bases). Trimming removed 4 bases from V and 6 bases from J, with 16 bases in between. Germline-derived CDR1 and CDR2 are SGHRS and YFSETQ. This CDR3 spans 14 amino acids. CDR3 sequence (DNA): TGCGCCAGCAGCCATCTGAGGGGAGGCGATGGCTACACCTTC. Translated: CASSHLRGGDGYTF.

Only a few counts were recorded for this clone. The chain recombines TRBV29-1 with TRBJ1-1; D is undetermined. The germline CDR1 and CDR2 sequences are SQVTM and ANQGSEA. This CDR3 region has 11 residues. Trimming removed 0 bases from V and 6 bases from J, with 5 bases in between. The CDR3 sequence: CSVEEGPEAFF. The CDR3 DNA is TGCAGCGTTGAAGAGGGCCCTGAAGCTTTCTTT.

The chain uses TRBV28 and TRBJ2-2; 9 bases align to TRBD1. V gave up 3 bases and J gave up 4 bases; unmatched junction bases: 6. Per the germline V gene, CDR1 is MDHEN and CDR2 is SYDVKM. This CDR3 has 16 residues. CDR3 bases: TGTGCCAGCAGTTTTCCGGGACAGGGTTTCACCGGGGAGCTGTTTTTT. Translation gives CASSFPGQGFTGELFF.